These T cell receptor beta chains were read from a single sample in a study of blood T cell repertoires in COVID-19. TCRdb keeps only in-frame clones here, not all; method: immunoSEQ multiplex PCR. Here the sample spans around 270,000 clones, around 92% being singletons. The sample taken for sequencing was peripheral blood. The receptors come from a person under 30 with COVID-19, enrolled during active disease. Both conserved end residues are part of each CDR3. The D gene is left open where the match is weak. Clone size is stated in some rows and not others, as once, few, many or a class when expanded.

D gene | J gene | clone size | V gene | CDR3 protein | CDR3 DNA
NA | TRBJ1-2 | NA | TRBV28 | CASSLWGREGGYTF | TGTGCCAGCAGTTTATGGGGCCGGGAGGGAGGCTACACCTTC
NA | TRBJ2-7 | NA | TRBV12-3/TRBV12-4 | CASSRGGEQYF | TGTGCCAGCAGTAGAGGCGGAGAGCAGTACTTC
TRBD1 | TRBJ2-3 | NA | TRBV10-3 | CAISQGARTDTQYF | TGTGCCATCAGTCAGGGGGCGAGGACAGATACGCAGTATTTT
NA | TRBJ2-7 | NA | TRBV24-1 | CATSGGGYEQYF | TGTGCCACCAGTGGAGGGGGCTACGAGCAGTACTTC
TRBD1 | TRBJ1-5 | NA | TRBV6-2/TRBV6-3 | CASSTGGVGQPQHF | TGTGCCAGCAGTACAGGGGGCGTGGGTCAGCCCCAGCATTTT
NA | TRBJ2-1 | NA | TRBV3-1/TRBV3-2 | CASSQAMYYSDEQFF | TGTGCCAGCAGCCAAGCCATGTACTACTCCGATGAGCAGTTCTTC
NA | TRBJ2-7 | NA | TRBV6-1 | CASSEGLERYEQYF | TGTGCCAGCAGTGAAGGGCTAGAACGGTACGAGCAGTACTTC
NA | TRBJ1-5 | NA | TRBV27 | CASSLKAGRTNQPQHF | TGTGCCAGCAGTTTAAAAGCGGGACGGACCAATCAGCCCCAGCATTTT
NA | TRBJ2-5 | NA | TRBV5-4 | CASSLENWPETQYF | TGTGCCAGCAGCTTGGAGAATTGGCCGGAGACCCAGTACTTC
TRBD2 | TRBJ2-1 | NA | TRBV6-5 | CASSYFGAGGGEQFF | TGTGCCAGCAGTTACTTCGGAGCGGGAGGGGGTGAGCAGTTCTTC
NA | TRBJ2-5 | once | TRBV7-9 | CASSFPAEGRTQYF | TGTGCCAGCAGCTTTCCGGCGGAGGGAAGGACCCAGTACTTC
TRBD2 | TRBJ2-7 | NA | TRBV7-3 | CASSLRSGRSSYEQYF | TGTGCCAGCAGCTTACGCAGCGGGAGGTCCTCCTACGAGCAGTACTTC
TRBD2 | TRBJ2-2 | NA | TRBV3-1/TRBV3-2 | CASSQTGPGGGELFF | TGTGCCAGCAGCCAAACCGGACCGGGAGGCGGGGAGCTGTTTTTT
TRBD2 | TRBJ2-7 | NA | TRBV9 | CASSASGSGAYEQYF | TGTGCCAGCAGCGCGAGCGGGAGCGGGGCCTACGAGCAGTACTTC
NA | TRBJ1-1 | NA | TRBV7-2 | CASSLASADTSTEAFF | TGTGCCAGCAGCCTTGCCTCCGCGGACACCTCCACTGAAGCTTTCTTT
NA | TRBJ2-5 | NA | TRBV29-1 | CSVLGGGETQYF | TGCAGCGTCCTGGGAGGTGGAGAGACCCAGTACTTC
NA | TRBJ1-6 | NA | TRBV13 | CASSHRTAVNSPLHF | TGTGCCAGCAGCCACCGGACAGCGGTAAATTCACCCCTCCACTTT
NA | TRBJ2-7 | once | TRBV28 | CASSFLAGSYEQYF | TGTGCCAGCAGTTTCTTGGCTGGCTCCTACGAGCAGTACTTC
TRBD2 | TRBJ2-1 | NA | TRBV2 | CASMKERLAGAGEQFF | TGTGCCAGCATGAAGGAAAGGCTAGCGGGAGCAGGTGAGCAGTTCTTC
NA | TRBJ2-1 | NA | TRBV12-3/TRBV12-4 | CASSRDNEVFF | TGTGCCAGCAGCCGGGACAATGAGGTGTTCTTC
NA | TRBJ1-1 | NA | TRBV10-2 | CASSESLATGRLVNTEAFF | TGCGCCAGCAGTGAGTCTTTAGCGACAGGAAGGTTGGTGAACACTGAAGCTTTCTTT
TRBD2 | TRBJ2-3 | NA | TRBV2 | CASGGLAASTDTQYF | TGTGCCAGCGGTGGACTAGCGGCTAGCACAGATACGCAGTATTTT
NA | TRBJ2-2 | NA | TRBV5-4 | CASSLVPGGRWGTGELFF | TGTGCCAGCAGCTTGGTTCCCGGGGGACGGTGGGGCACCGGGGAGCTGTTTTTT
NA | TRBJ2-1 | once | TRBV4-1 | CASSQPYGISYNEQFF | TGCGCCAGCAGCCAGCCGTACGGGATTTCCTACAATGAGCAGTTCTTC
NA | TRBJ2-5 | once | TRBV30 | CAGDTGWETQYF | TGTGCCGGGGACACAGGCTGGGAGACCCAGTACTTC
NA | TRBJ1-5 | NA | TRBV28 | CASSSILGRYQPQHF | TGTGCCAGCAGCTCCATACTGGGGCGTTATCAGCCCCAGCATTTT
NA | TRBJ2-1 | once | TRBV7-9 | CASSPGIYYNEQFF | TGTGCCAGCAGCCCCGGGATTTACTACAATGAGCAGTTCTTC
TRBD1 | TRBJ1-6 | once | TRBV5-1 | CASRADRANNSPLHF | TGCGCCAGCAGGGCAGACAGGGCGAATAATTCACCCCTCCACTTT
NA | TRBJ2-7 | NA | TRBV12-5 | CASGFRQAYEQYF | TGTGCTAGTGGTTTCCGGCAGGCCTACGAGCAGTACTTC
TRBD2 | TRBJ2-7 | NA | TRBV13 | CASSLRTSGHFYEQYF | TGTGCCAGCAGCTTAAGGACTAGCGGACACTTTTACGAGCAGTACTTC
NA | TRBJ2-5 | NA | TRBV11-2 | CATTSGVGETQYF | TGTGCCACTACGTCCGGGGTAGGGGAGACCCAGTACTTC
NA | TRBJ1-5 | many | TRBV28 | CASSTPTQVYNQPQHF | TGTGCCAGCAGTACCCCGACACAGGTCTACAATCAGCCCCAGCATTTT
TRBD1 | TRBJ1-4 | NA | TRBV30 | CAWRDRANEKLFF | TGTGCCTGGAGGGACAGGGCTAATGAAAAACTGTTTTTT
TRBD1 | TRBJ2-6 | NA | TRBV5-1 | CASSLEAGTEPSSGANVLTF | TGCGCCAGCAGCTTGGAAGCTGGGACAGAGCCTTCATCTGGGGCCAACGTCCTGACTTTC
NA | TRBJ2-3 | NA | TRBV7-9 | CASSPPLVGSTDTQYF | TGTGCCAGCAGCCCGCCCCTAGTTGGAAGCACAGATACGCAGTATTTT
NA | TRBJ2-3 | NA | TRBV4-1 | CASSPGTSDTQYF | TGCGCCAGCAGCCCAGGGACATCAGATACGCAGTATTTT
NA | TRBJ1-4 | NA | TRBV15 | CATSRDKRANEKLFF | TGTGCCACCAGCAGAGATAAGAGAGCTAATGAAAAACTGTTTTTT
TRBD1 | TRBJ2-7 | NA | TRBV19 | CASSSRWTGSYEQYF | TGTGCCAGTAGTTCCCGGTGGACAGGATCCTACGAGCAGTACTTC
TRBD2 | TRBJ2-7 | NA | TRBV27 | CASSLSAGEGYEQYF | TGTGCCAGCAGTTTAAGTGCGGGAGAAGGGTACGAGCAGTACTTC
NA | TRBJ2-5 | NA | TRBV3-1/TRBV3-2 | CASSPGETQYF | TGTGCCAGCAGCCCCGGGGAGACCCAGTACTTC
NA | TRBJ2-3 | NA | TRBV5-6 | CASSLSLGGDTQYF | TGTGCCAGCAGCCTTTCCTTGGGGGGAGATACGCAGTATTTT
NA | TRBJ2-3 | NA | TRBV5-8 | CASSPRQGPDTQYF | TGTGCCAGCAGCCCGAGGCAGGGGCCAGATACGCAGTATTTT
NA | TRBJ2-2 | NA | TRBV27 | CATRVQGYTGELFF | TGTGCCACCAGAGTCCAGGGGTACACCGGGGAGCTGTTTTTT
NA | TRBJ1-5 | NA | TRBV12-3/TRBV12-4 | CASSPVRDQPQHF | TGTGCCAGCAGTCCAGTCCGGGATCAGCCCCAGCATTTT